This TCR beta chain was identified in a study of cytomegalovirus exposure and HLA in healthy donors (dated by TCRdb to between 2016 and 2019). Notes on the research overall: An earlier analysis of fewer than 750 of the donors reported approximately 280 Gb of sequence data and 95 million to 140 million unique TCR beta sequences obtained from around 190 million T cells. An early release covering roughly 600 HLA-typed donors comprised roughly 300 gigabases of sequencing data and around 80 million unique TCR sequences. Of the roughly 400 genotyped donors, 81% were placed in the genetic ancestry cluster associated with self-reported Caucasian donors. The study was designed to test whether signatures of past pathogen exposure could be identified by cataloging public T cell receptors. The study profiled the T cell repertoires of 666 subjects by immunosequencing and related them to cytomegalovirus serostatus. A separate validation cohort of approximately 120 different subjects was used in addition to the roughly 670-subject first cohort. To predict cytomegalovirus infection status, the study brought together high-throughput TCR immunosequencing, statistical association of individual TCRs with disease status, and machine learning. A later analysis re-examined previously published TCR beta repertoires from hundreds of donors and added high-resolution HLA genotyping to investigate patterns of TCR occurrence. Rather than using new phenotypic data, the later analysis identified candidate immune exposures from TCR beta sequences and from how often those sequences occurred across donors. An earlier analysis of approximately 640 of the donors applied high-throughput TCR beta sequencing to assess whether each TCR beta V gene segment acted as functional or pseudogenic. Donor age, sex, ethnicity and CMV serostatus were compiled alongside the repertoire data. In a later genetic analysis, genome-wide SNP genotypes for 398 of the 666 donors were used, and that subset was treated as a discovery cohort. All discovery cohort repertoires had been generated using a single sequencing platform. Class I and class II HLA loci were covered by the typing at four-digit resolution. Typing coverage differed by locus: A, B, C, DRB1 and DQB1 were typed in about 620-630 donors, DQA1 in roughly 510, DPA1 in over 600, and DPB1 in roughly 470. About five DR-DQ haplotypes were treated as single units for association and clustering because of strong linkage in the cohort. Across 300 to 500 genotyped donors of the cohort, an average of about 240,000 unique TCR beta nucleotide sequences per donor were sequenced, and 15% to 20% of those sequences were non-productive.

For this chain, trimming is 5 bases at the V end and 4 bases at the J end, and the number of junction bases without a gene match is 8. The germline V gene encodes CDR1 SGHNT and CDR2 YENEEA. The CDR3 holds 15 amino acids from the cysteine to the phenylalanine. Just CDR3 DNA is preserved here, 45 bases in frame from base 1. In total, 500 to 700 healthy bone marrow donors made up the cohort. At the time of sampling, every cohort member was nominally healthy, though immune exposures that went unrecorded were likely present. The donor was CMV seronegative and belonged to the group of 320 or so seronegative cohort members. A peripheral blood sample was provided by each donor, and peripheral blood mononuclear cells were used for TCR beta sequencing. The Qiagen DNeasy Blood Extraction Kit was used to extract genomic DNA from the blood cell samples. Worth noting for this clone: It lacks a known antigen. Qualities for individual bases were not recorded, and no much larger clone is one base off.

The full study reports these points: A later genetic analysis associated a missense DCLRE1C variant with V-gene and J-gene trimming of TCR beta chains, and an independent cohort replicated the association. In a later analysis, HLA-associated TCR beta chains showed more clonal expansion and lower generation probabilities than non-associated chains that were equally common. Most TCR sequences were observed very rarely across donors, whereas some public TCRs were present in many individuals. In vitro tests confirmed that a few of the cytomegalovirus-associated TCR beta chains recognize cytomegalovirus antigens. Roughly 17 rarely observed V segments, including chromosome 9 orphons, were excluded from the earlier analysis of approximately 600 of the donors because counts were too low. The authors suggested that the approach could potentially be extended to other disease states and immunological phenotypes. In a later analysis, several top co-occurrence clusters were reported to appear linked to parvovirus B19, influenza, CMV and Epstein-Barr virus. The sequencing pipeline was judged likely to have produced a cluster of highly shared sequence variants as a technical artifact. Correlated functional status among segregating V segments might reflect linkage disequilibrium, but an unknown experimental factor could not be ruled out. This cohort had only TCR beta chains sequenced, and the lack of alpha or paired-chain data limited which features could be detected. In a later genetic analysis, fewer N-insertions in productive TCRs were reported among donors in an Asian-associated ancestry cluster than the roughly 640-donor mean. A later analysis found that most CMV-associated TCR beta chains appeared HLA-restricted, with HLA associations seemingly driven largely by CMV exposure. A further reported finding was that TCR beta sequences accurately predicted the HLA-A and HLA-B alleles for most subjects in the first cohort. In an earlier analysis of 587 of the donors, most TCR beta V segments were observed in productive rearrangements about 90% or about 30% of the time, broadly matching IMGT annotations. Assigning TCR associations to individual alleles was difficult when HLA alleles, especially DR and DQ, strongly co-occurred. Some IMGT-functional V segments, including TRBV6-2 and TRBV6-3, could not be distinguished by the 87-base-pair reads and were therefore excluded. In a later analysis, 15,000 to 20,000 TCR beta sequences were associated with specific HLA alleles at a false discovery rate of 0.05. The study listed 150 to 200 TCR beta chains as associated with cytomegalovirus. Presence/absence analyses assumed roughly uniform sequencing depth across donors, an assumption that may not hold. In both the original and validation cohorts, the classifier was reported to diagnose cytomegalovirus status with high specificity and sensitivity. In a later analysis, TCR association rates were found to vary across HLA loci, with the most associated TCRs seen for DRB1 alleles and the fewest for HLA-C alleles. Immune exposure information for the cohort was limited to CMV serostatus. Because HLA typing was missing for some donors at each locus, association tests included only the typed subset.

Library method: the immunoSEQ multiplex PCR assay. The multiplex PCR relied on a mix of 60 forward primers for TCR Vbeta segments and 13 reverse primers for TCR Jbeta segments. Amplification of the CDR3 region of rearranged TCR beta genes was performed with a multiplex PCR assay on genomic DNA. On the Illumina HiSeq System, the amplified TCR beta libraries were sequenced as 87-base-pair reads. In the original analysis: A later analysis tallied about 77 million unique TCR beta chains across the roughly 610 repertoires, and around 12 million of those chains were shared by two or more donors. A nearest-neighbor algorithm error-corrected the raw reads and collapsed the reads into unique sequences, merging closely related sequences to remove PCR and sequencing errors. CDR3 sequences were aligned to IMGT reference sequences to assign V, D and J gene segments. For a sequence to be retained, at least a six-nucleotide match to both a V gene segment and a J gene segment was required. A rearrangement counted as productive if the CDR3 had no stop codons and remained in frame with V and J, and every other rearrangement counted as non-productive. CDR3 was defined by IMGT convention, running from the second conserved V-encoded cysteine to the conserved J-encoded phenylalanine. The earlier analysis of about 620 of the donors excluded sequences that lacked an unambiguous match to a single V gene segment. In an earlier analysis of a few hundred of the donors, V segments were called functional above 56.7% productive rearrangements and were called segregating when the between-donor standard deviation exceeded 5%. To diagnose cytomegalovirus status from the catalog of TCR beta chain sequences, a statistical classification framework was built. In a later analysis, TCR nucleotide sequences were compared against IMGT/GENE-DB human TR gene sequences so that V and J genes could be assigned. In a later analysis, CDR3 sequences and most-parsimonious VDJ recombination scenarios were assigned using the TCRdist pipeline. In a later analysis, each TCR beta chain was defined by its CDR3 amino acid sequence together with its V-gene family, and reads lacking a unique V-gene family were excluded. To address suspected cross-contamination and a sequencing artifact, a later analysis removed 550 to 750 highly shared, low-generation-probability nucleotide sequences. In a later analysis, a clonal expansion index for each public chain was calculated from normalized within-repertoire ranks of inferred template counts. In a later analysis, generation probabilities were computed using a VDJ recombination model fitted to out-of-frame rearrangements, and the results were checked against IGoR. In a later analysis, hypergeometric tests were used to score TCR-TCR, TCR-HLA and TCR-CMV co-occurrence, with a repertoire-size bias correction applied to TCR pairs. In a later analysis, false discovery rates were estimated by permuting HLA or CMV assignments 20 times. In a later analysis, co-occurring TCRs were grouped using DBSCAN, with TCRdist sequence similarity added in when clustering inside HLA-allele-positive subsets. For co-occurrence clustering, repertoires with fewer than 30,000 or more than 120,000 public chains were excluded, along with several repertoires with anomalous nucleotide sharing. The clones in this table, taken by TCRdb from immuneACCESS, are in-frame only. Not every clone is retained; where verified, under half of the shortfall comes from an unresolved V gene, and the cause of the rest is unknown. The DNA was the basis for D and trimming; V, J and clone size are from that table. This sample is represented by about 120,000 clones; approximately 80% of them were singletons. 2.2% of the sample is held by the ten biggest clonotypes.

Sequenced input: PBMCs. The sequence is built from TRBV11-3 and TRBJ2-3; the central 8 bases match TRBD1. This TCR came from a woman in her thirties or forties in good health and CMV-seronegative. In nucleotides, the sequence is TGTGCCAGCAGCCCAAGGACAGGGCGGCCAGATACGCAGTATTTT. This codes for CASSPRTGRPDTQYF.